What follows describes a single T cell receptor beta chain. Its antigen remains unidentified. In the source study's methods: ImmunoSEQ junction-only sequences lacked quality scores, so their filtering differed. Sequencing used immunoSEQ multiplex PCR; TCRdb keeps in-frame clones, though not all of them. The D gene and trimming were derived from the DNA, and the V and J assignments and clone size from that table. The data show some 2,000,000 clones, roughly 94% seen once. The data originate from a study of shared clonotypes between healthy human individuals. Study conclusions and caveats: Relative to memory subsets, naive subsets generally showed larger estimated richness. Lower generation probabilities were found for non-shared clonotypes than for those shared by all four donors.

The V segment lost 2 bases and the J segment 6 bases; nucleotides outside the gene matches: 3. CDR3 length: 14 amino acids. The V gene's germline CDR1 is MDHEN and CDR2 SYDVKM. This chain joins TRBV28 and TRBJ1-5; 8 positions match TRBD1. This receptor was obtained from a man between 18 and 35 years old in good health. Specimen: naive CD4+ T cells sorted from blood. Subset described: CD45RA+ positively selected. CDR3 sequence (DNA): TGTGCCAGCAGTTTAACCAGGGGGCGTCAGCCCCAGCATTTT. The encoded protein is CASSLTRGRQPQHF.